This T cell receptor beta chain was sequenced during a study of blood T cell repertoires in COVID-19. Background on the study: Some COVID-19 samples were acute and others convalescent; all came from the United States, Italy and Spain.

How the authors handled the data: Reference gene primer amplification gave nucleated cell count estimates. Generated by immunoSEQ multiplex PCR, the TCRdb table keeps only in-frame clones and is missing some. Clonal size and the V and J genes are those of that table, whereas D and trimming came from the DNA. The sample lists 200,000 to 250,000 clones, 88% occurring once. Germline V gene lookup returns CDR1 LGHNA and CDR2 YSLEER. The CDR3 contains 15 residues. Trimming took off 0 bases at V and 4 bases at J, with 12 bases between the two ends. Enrolled through a virtual design, the participants were between roughly 18 and 100 years of age and came from 24 US areas. Participants reported their clinical history, and cohort assignment relied on those reports.

This TCR came from a woman aged 25 to 39 who had recovered from COVID-19. The chain has TRBV4-3 and TRBJ1-1; a possible D gene is TRBD1 (5 bases). The sample comprised PBMCs or T cells enriched from blood (not recorded which). CDR3 sequence reads: CASSQDGGDPTEAFF. The DNA for the CDR3 is TGCGCCAGCAGCCAAGATGGGGGGGACCCCACTGAAGCTTTCTTT.